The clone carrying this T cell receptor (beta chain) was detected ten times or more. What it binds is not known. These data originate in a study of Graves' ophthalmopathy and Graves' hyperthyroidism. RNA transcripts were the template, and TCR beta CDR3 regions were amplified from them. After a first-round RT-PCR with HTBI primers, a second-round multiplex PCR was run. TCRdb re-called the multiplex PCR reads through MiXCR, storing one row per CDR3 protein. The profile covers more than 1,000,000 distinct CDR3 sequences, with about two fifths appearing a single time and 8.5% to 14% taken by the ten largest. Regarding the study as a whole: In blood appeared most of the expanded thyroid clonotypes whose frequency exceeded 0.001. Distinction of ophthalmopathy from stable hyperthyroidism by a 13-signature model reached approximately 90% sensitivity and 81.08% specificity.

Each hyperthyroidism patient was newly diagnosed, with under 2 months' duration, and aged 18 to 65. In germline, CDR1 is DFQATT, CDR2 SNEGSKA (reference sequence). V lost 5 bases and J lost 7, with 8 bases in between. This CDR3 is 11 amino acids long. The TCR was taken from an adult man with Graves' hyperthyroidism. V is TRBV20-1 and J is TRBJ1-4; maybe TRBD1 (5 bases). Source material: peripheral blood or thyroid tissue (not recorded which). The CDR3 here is CSAGGGEKLFF. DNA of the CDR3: TGCAGTGCTGGGGGGGGTGAAAAACTGTTTTTT.